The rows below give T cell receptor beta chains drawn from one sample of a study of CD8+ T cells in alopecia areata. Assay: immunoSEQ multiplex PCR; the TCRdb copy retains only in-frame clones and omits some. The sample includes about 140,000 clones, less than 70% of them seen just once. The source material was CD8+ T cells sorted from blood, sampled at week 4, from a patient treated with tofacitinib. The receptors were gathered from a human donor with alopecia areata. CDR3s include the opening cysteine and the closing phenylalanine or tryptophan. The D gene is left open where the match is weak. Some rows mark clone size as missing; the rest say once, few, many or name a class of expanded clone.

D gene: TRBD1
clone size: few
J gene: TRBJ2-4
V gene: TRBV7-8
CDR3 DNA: TGTGCCAGCAGCTTGGACAGGACAAACATTCAGTACTTC
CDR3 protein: CASSLDRTNIQYF

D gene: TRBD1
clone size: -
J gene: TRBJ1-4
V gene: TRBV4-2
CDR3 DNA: TGTGCCAGCACCCTCGTACAGGGGGCGGGTGAAAAACTGTTTTTT
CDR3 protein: CASTLVQGAGEKLFF

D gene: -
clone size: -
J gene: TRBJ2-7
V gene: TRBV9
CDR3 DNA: TGTGCCAGCAGCGCCCCGGCGAACGAGCAGTACTTC
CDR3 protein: CASSAPANEQYF

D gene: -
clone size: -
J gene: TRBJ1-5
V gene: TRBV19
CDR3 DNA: TGTGCCAGGCTATCCACGGGGCGGAGGCCCCAGCATTTT
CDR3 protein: CARLSTGRRPQHF

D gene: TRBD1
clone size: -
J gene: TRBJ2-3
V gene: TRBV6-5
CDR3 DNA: TGTGCCAGCAGTACCATGACAGGGTCCGCGCAGTATTTT
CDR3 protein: CASSTMTGSAQYF

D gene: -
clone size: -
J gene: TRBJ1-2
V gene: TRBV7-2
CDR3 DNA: TGTGCCAGCAGCCAGGTGGGGGGCGAAGATGGCTACACCTTC
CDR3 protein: CASSQVGGEDGYTF

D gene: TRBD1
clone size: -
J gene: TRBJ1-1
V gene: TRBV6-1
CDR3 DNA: TGTGCCAGCAGTGAAATGACAGGGTCGAGAACTGAAGCTTTCTTT
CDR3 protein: CASSEMTGSRTEAFF

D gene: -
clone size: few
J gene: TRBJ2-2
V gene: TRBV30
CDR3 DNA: TGTGCCTGGAGTTCTACAGCGAACACCGGGGAGCTGTTTTTT
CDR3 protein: CAWSSTANTGELFF

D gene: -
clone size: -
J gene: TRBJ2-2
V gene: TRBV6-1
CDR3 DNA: TGTGCCAGCAGGGCCGGGGAGCTGTTTTTT
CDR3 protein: CASRAGELFF

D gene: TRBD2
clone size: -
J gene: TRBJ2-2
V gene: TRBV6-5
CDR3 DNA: TGTGCCAGCGGGGAGGGGACCGGGGAGCTGTTTTTT
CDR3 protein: CASGEGTGELFF

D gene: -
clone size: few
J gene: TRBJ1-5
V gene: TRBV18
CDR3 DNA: TGTGCCAGCTCACCAGCGGACAGCAATAGCAATCAGCCCCAGCATTTT
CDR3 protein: CASSPADSNSNQPQHF

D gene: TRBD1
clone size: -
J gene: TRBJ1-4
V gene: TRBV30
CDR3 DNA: TGTGCCTGGGGGACAGGTACTAATGAAAAACTGTTTTTT
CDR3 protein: CAWGTGTNEKLFF

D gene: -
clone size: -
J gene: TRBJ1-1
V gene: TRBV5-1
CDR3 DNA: TGCGCCAGCAGCTTGGACGCTCAGAGCACTGAAGCTTTCTTT
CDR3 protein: CASSLDAQSTEAFF

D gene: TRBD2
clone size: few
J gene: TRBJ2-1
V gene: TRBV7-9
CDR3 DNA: TGTGCCAGCAGCTTCGGACTAGCGGAATTAGGGGATGAGCAGTTCTTC
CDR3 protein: CASSFGLAELGDEQFF

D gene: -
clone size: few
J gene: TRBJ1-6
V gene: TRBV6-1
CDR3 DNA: TGTGCCAGCAGTGAACCGGGCGGGGCCAATTCACCCCTCCACTTT
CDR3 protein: CASSEPGGANSPLHF

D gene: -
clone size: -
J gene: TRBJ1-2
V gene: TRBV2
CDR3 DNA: TGTGCCAGCAGTGAGGTTGACTATGGCTACACCTTC
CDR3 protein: CASSEVDYGYTF

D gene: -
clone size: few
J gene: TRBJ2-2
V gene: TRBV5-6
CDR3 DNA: TGTGCCAGCAGCTTATACTTGTCCGGGGAGCTGTTTTTT
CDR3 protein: CASSLYLSGELFF

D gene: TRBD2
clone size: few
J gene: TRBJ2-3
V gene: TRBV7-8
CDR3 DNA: TGTGCCAGCAGTTCTGGACTAGCGACAGATACGCAGTATTTT
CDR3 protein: CASSSGLATDTQYF